This TCR beta chain comes out of a study of HIV-infected children after antiretroviral therapy interruption. Study background: Continuous-treatment samples came from weeks 0, 48 and 150.

Treatment described: PENTA 11 planned treatment interruption arm or continuous ART arm. Sorting from thawed PBMCs isolated naive CD4+ CD45RA+ CD45RO- T cells. RNA-based 3' RACE libraries used unique molecular identifiers. TCRdb reanalysed the 3' RACE reads using MiXCR and keeps one entry per CDR3 protein. The sample has tens of thousands of distinct CDR3 sequences; over 6.5% are singletons. The table lists this clonotype with a few counts. The receptor was derived from a pool of human donors with HIV. Specimen: CD45RA+ CD4+ T cells from PBMCs, pooled from several time points, collected from a donor given antiretroviral therapy, either interrupted or continuous. The subset: naive CD4+ CD45RA+ CD45RO- T cells.

This CDR3 is CASSVEGQITYEQYF. In DNA, the CDR3 is TGTGCCAGCAGCGTAGAAGGGCAGATAACCTACGAGCAGTACTTC. The chain is built from TRBV9 and TRBJ2-7; D not certain. Trimming left V 0 bases short and J 2 bases short, with 12 bases between. The CDR3 has 15 residues. CDR1 and CDR2 (germline): SGDLS, YYNGEE.